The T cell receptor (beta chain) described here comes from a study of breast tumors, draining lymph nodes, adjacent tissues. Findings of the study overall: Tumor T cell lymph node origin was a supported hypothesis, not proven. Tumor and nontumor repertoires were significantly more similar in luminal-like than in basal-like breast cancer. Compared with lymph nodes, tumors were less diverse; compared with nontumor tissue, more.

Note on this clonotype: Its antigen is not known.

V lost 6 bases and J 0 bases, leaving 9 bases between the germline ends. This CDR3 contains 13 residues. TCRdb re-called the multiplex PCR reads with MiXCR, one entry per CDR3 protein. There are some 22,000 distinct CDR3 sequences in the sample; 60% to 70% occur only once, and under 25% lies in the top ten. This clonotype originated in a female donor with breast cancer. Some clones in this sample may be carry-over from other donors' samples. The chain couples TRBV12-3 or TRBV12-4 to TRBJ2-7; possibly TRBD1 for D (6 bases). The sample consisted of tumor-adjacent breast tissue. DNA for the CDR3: TGTGCCAGCAGCAGGGGTACCTCCTACGAGCAGTACTTC. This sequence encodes CASSRGTSYEQYF.